This entry lists 20 T cell receptor beta chains sequenced from one sample in a study of blood T cell repertoires in COVID-19. Clones were sequenced by immunoSEQ multiplex PCR, and TCRdb holds only the in-frame ones, with some missing. Of around 200,000 clones detected, more than 75% appear once; the ten largest clones hold about 5%. The material sequenced was peripheral blood. The receptors stem from an elderly woman with acute or convalescent COVID-19.

This chain joins TRBV5-1 and TRBJ2-5; 9 nucleotides align to TRBD2. The CDR3 is made up of 15 amino acids. Germline V gene sequence: CDR1 SGHRS, CDR2 YFSETQ. V trimming: 0 bases; J trimming: 5 bases; junction bases outside the gene matches: 5. The CDR3 DNA reads TGCGCCAGCAGCTTGGTGCCTAGCGGGATGGAGACCCAGTACTTC. As protein: CASSLVPSGMETQYF.

The chain links TRBV6-5 to TRBJ1-2, with 9 bases matching TRBD1. Per the germline V gene, CDR1 is MNHEY and CDR2 is SVGAGI. The length of the CDR3 is 13 residues. Germline trimming cut 6 bases from V and 13 bases from J; bases unmatched to any gene: 12. The CDR3 loop reads CASRRPGQGSCTF. The CDR3 coding sequence is TGTGCCAGCAGACGACCGGGACAGGGATCCTGCACCTTC.

With respect to this clone: The same CDR3 can be traced to other DNA sequences in this sample. The CDR3 DNA sequence: TGTGCCAGCAGCCTCGCGGGTAGCTCCTACAATGAGCAGTTCTTC. Translation gives CASSLAGSSYNEQFF. The rearrangement links TRBV7-2 to TRBJ2-1; tentative D call: TRBD2 (5 bases). Germline V gives CDR1 SGHTA, CDR2 FQGNSA. V dropped 5 bases and J dropped 0 bases, with 11 bases sitting between them. The CDR3 is 15 residues long.

V gene TRBV27 combines with J gene TRBJ1-1, with D maybe TRBD1 (5 bases). V was cut by 3 bases and J by 6 bases, with 20 bases left in between. This CDR3 has 16 amino acids. The germline gives CDR1 MNHEY, CDR2 SMNVEV (reference sequence). For the CDR3, the DNA is TGTGCCAGCAGTTTTTATACGGCCCCCAGGGCCCCTGAAGCTTTCTTT. Its protein product is CASSFYTAPRAPEAFF.

The rearrangement joins TRBV7-6 to TRBJ1-6; D is ambiguous. Trimming took 1 base from V and 7 from J, leaving 2 bases between them. This CDR3 contains 12 residues. The V gene's germline CDR1 is SGHVS and CDR2 FNYEAQ. Here the CDR3 DNA reads TGTGCCAGCAGCTTAGTAAATTCACCCCTCCACTTT. As protein: CASSLVNSPLHF.

The chain links TRBV7-2 to TRBJ2-7; 10 bases fit TRBD1. The CDR3 is 14 amino acids. Germline V lookup: CDR1 SGHTA, CDR2 FQGNSA. V lost 4 bases and J lost 6; bases outside the gene matches: 6. Here the CDR3 reads CASSSRTGGFEQYF. The CDR3 region has the DNA TGTGCCAGCAGCTCACGGACAGGGGGTTTCGAGCAGTACTTC.

The chain uses TRBV27 and TRBJ2-7; TRBD1 aligns across 7 bases. The CDR3 runs to 13 residues. Germline CDR1 MNHEY, CDR2 SMNVEV (reference sequence). V shed 6 bases, J shed 3 bases, and the junction held 5 bases outside the gene matches. The CDR3: CASSRDRYYEQYF. CDR3 sequence (DNA): TGTGCCAGCAGCCGGGACAGATACTACGAGCAGTACTTC.

V and J are TRBV9 and TRBJ2-3; 9 positions match TRBD1. The germline V gene encodes CDR1 SGDLS and CDR2 YYNGEE. The CDR3 covers 16 residues. The V segment lost 2 bases and the J segment 2 bases; nucleotides outside the gene matches: 6. CDR3 DNA: TGTGCCAGCAGCGTCGACGGGACAGGGTACACAGATACGCAGTATTTT. The encoded protein is CASSVDGTGYTDTQYF. Filled out from reference TRBV9 and TRBJ2-3, the complete variable domain reads DSGVTQTPKHLITATGQRVTLRCSPRSGDLSVYWYQQSLDQGLQFLIQYYNGEERAKGNILERFSAQQFPDLHSELNLSSLELGDSALYFCASSVDGTGYTDTQYFGPGTRLTVL.

The V and J genes are TRBV2 and TRBJ1-5; TRBD1 agrees at 8 bases. Germline-derived CDR1 and CDR2 are SNHLY and FYNNEI. The CDR3 covers 12 residues. With V trimmed by 6 bases and J by 7 bases, 2 bases remained unmatched. The CDR3, as DNA: TGTGCCAGCAGCACAGGGGGACAGCCCCAGCATTTT. Translating it yields CASSTGGQPQHF.

This chain links TRBV18 with TRBJ2-1, with TRBD2 matching 11 bases. From germline, CDR1 is KGHSH and CDR2 LQKENI. The CDR3 is made up of 16 amino acids. Trimming took 0 bases from V and 4 from J; bases not matched to a gene: 2. CDR3 in amino acids: CASSPPGLAEYNEQFF. The CDR3 nucleotides are TGTGCCAGCTCACCACCGGGACTAGCGGAGTACAATGAGCAGTTCTTC.

Only a few counts were recorded for this clone. The chain has TRBV7-2 and TRBJ1-1; 8 nucleotides agree with TRBD1. V was clipped by 5 bases and J by 5 bases; unmatched bases: 7. The germline CDR1 and CDR2 sequences are SGHTA and FQGNSA. The CDR3 sequence is 14 residues long. The DNA of the CDR3 is TGTGCCAGCAGCCCACGACAGGGGCGAACTGAAGCTTTCTTT. This codes for CASSPRQGRTEAFF.

This rearrangement joins TRBV6-5 to TRBJ2-7; 10 positions match TRBD1. Losses at the gene ends were 8 bases for V and 5 bases for J; bases not matched to a gene: 3. The CDR3 is 12 residues long. Germline V gene data show CDR1 as MNHEY and CDR2 as SVGAGI. The CDR3 nucleotides are TGTGCCAGCGGGACAGGGGTAAACGAGCAGTACTTC. It specifies CASGTGVNEQYF.

V and J are TRBV29-1 and TRBJ1-2, with 7 bases matching TRBD1. There are 14 residues in the CDR3. Per germline, CDR1 SQVTM and CDR2 ANQGSEA. Losses at the gene ends were 4 bases for V and 4 bases for J; bases not matched to a gene: 9. The CDR3 loop reads CSVAGTTGFYGYTF. The CDR3 nucleotides read TGCAGCGTTGCAGGAACGACAGGGTTCTATGGCTACACCTTC.

The chain carries TRBV15 and TRBJ1-2; 9 bases map to TRBD1. Losses at the gene ends were 5 bases for V and 7 bases for J; bases not matched to a gene: 17. Germline CDR1 reads LNHNV; CDR2 reads YYDKDF (reference sequence). CDR3 length: 17 residues. Here the CDR3 reads CATSGYRELQGALGYTF. The CDR3 coding sequence is TGTGCCACCAGCGGCTACCGCGAACTACAGGGGGCGCTTGGCTACACCTTC.

This chain links TRBV5-1 with TRBJ2-7; 7 nucleotides agree with TRBD2. The germline V gene encodes CDR1 SGHRS and CDR2 YFSETQ. The CDR3 loop spans 15 amino acids. Trimming at V came to 4 bases and at J to 4 bases, leaving 11 bases not matched to a gene. CDR3 amino acids: CASSQPSGIQYEQYF. The CDR3 nucleotides read TGCGCCAGCAGCCAACCCAGCGGGATCCAATACGAGCAGTACTTC.

The chain recombines TRBV5-1 with TRBJ1-3; 7 nucleotides line up with TRBD1. Losses at the gene ends were 6 bases for V and 0 bases for J; bases not matched to a gene: 3. The CDR3 contains 14 residues. Germline lookup yields CDR1 SGHRS and CDR2 YFSETQ. The CDR3 DNA reads as TGCGCCAGCAATACAGGGGACTCTGGAAACACCATATATTTT. It translates to CASNTGDSGNTIYF.

The chain carries TRBV6-5 and TRBJ2-1, with D perhaps TRBD2 (6 bases). The V and J ends lost 5 bases and 8 bases respectively, with 16 bases between them. The germline CDR1 and CDR2 sequences are MNHEY and SVGAGI. The CDR3 loop spans 14 amino acids. CDR3 sequence (DNA): TGTGCCAGCAGTCCATTAAGGGACTTCGATGAGCAGTTCTTC. This codes for CASSPLRDFDEQFF.

The chain links TRBV5-4 to TRBJ1-3; tentative D call: TRBD1 (6 bases). Germline V gene lookup returns CDR1 SGHNT and CDR2 YYREEE (reference sequence). CDR3 length equals 15 residues. Between the trimmed V and J ends, which lost 7 bases and 0 bases, there was a span of 14 bases. CDR3 amino acids: CASGLGGYSGNTIYF. The CDR3 DNA sequence: TGTGCCAGCGGGCTAGGGGGATACTCTGGAAACACCATATATTTT.

The chain uses TRBV6-1 and TRBJ2-1; D is possibly TRBD1 (6 bases). This CDR3 spans 13 amino acids. With 3 bases removed from V and 10 bases from J, the gap between germline ends came to 13 bases. Germline V gene data show CDR1 as MNHNS and CDR2 as SASEGT. The CDR3, as DNA: TGTGCCAGCAGTGAGGGACATAAGTTGGAGCAGTTCTTC. As protein: CASSEGHKLEQFF.

The genes are TRBV7-2 and TRBJ1-1; TRBD1 is a possible D gene (5 bases). This CDR3 region has 14 residues. The germline gives CDR1 SGHTA, CDR2 FQGNSA. V was trimmed by 1 base and J by 1 base, leaving 7 bases between them. CDR3 residues: CASSLERGNTEAFF. The CDR3 DNA reads TGTGCCAGCAGCTTAGAAAGGGGGAACACTGAAGCTTTCTTT.